Each of the 19 T cell receptor beta chains below was sequenced from the same sample in a study of blood T cell repertoires in COVID-19. The assay was immunoSEQ multiplex PCR, and TCRdb's table has in-frame clones only and misses some. The sample records just over 650,000 clones, 80% to 90% being singletons. Source material: peripheral blood. All receptors derive from a woman aged 18-35 years with acute or convalescent COVID-19.

The gene calls are TRBV24-1 and TRBJ1-5; D is ambiguous. Trimming left V 7 bases short and J 0 bases short, with 9 bases between. Germline V gives CDR1 KGHDR, CDR2 SFDVKD. CDR3 length: 14 amino acids. CDR3 region: CATSGSYSNQPQHF. In DNA form, the CDR3 reads TGTGCCACCAGCGGGAGCTATAGCAATCAGCCCCAGCATTTT.

The chain is built from TRBV9 and TRBJ2-5; the match to TRBD1 covers 9 bases. After removal of 3 bases from V and 2 bases from J, the junction contained 8 bases not matched to a gene. The CDR3 extends over 16 amino acids. Germline V CDR1 and CDR2: SGDLS, YYNGEE. The CDR3 DNA is TGTGCCAGCAGCGCCTTAGCCGGGACAGGGCAAGAGACCCAGTACTTC. It codes for CASSALAGTGQETQYF. Supplemented by reference TRBV9 and TRBJ2-5, the full variable domain reads DSGVTQTPKHLITATGQRVTLRCSPRSGDLSVYWYQQSLDQGLQFLIQYYNGEERAKGNILERFSAQQFPDLHSELNLSSLELGDSALYFCASSALAGTGQETQYFGPGTRLLVL.

The chain recombines TRBV25-1 with TRBJ1-5, with D perhaps matching TRBD1 (6 bases). CDR1 and CDR2 from the germline V gene are MGHDK and SYGVNS. CDR3 length: 13 amino acids. The germline V and J ends were trimmed by 6 bases and 3 bases, with 9 bases remaining between them. CDR3 amino acids: CASRQGFNQPQHF. CDR3 bases: TGTGCCAGCAGACAGGGTTTCAATCAGCCCCAGCATTTT. The variable domain in full, completed from reference TRBV25-1 and TRBJ1-5, reads EADIYQTPRYLVIGTGKKITLECSQTMGHDKMYWYQQDPGMELHLIHYSYGVNSTEKGDLSSESTVSRIRTEHFPLTLESARPSHTSQYLCASRQGFNQPQHFGDGTRLSIL.

The chain uses TRBV12-3 or TRBV12-4 and TRBJ1-6; D unclear. Between the trimmed V and J ends, which lost 5 bases and 16 bases, there was a span of 12 bases. The length of the CDR3 is 11 residues. CDR3 nucleotides: TGTGCCAGCAGTGCTGGGGAGGTTCTCCACTTT. Its translation: CASSAGEVLHF.

The chain carries TRBV25-1 and TRBJ2-7; 8 bases map to TRBD1. The CDR3 runs to 15 residues. With 8 bases clipped from V and 3 bases from J, the junction kept 12 bases outside the gene matches. Per the germline V gene, CDR1 is MGHDK and CDR2 is SYGVNS. CDR3 DNA sequence: TGTGCCAGCGCCGACAGGGGTGCAGCGTTCTACGAGCAGTACTTC. Translating gives CASADRGAAFYEQYF.

This chain uses TRBV19 with TRBJ2-5; the D gene is possibly TRBD1 (6 bases). The length of the CDR3 is 15 residues. Deletions cut 3 bases from V and 0 bases from J, with 11 bases between. CDR1 and CDR2 (germline): LNHDA, SQIVND (reference sequence). CDR3 coding DNA: TGTGCCAGTAGTATGGGAGACAGGTACCAAGAGACCCAGTACTTC. This gives the protein CASSMGDRYQETQYF.

In its sample, this clone was seen once. The V and J genes are TRBV12-1 and TRBJ2-1; the D call in the table, TRBD1, was not verified against the DNA. TRBV12-1 is a pseudogene segment. This CDR3 region has 14 residues. For the CDR3, the DNA is TGTGCCAGCAACCGGGACAGGGGTCGGTTTGAGCAGTTCTTC. Its protein is CASNRDRGRFEQFF.

The chain is built from TRBV12-5 and TRBJ2-2; TRBD1 aligns across 7 bases. J gave up 2 bases and V 4 bases, and 13 bases lay outside the gene matches. The CDR3 length is 18 residues. Germline V gene sequence: CDR1 LGHNT, CDR2 FRNRAP. This CDR3 is CASGSWYKGTANTGELFF. The CDR3 bases are TGTGCTAGTGGTTCCTGGTATAAAGGGACAGCCAACACCGGGGAGCTGTTTTTT.

The rearrangement links TRBV14 to TRBJ1-3, with 8 bases identical to TRBD1. CDR1 is SGHDN, CDR2 FVKESK, per germline. This CDR3 is 16 amino acids long. Germline trimming cut 1 base from V and 0 bases from J; bases unmatched to any gene: 2. The CDR3 spells CASSQGGQVSGNTIYF. The CDR3 region has the DNA TGTGCCAGCAGCCAAGGGGGACAGGTCTCTGGAAACACCATATATTTT.

The chain recombines TRBV5-8 with TRBJ1-6, with 9 bases fitting TRBD1. Per germline, CDR1 SGHTS and CDR2 YDEGEE. The CDR3 spans 15 residues. The junction had 7 bases not matched to a gene; V was cut back by 4 bases and J by 8 bases. The CDR3 spells CASSHGTGSYSPLHF. The CDR3, as DNA: TGTGCCAGCAGCCACGGGACAGGGTCGTATTCACCCCTCCACTTT.

This clone showed up just once. The V gene is TRBV19, the J gene TRBJ1-5, with D uncertain. Germline V gives CDR1 LNHDA, CDR2 SQIVND (reference sequence). The CDR3 contains 9 residues. Trimming removed 6 bases at V and 12 bases at J, with 6 bases between. DNA for the CDR3: TGTGCCAGTAGGCGCGGCCAGCATTTT. This encodes CASRRGQHF. The full variable domain, rest sourced from reference TRBV19 and TRBJ1-5, is DGGITQSPKYLFRKEGQNVTLSCEQNLNHDAMYWYRQDPGQGLRLIYYSQIVNDFQKGDIAEGYSVSREKKESFPLTVTSAQKNPTAFYLCASRRGQHFGDGTRLSIL.

The chain joins TRBV9 to TRBJ1-4; 8 bases match TRBD1. CDR1 SGDLS and CDR2 YYNGEE come from the germline V gene. The CDR3 length is 14 residues. The ends lost 4 bases at V and 7 bases at J; junction bases unmatched: 6. The CDR3 DNA reads TGTGCCAGCAGCCCCAGGACAGGGAGTGAAAAACTGTTTTTT. This encodes CASSPRTGSEKLFF.

The chain links TRBV3-1 (or the pseudogene TRBV3-2) to TRBJ2-7; D perhaps matches TRBD2 (7 bases). The CDR3 runs 13 residues. The V and J ends lost 4 bases and 5 bases respectively, with 12 bases between them. CDR1 LGHDT and CDR2 YNNKEL come from the germline V gene (reference sequence). CDR3: CASSPGGLNEQYF. CDR3 sequence (DNA): TGTGCCAGCAGCCCCGGGGGGCTGAACGAGCAGTACTTC.

The chain uses TRBV27 and TRBJ2-1, with unresolved D. V was clipped by 0 bases and J by 4 bases, with 10 bases between them. CDR1 is MNHEY, CDR2 SMNVEV, per germline (reference sequence). This CDR3 has 15 amino acids. For the CDR3, the DNA is TGTGCCAGCAGTTTATCGATGGGCCAATACAATGAGCAGTTCTTC. Translation gives CASSLSMGQYNEQFF.

The rearrangement links TRBV7-2 to TRBJ2-6; no clear D gene. The germline V and J ends were trimmed by 4 bases and 0 bases, with 10 bases remaining between them. Germline V lookup: CDR1 SGHTA, CDR2 FQGNSA. The CDR3 has 16 residues. The DNA of the CDR3 is TGTGCCAGCAGCTACCGTCGGTTCTCTGGGGCCAACGTCCTGACTTTC. Its translation is CASSYRRFSGANVLTF. The whole variable domain, remainder taken from reference TRBV7-2 and TRBJ2-6, is GAGVSQSPSNKVTEKGKDVELRCDPISGHTALYWYRQSLGQGLEFLIYFQGNSAPDKSGLPSDRFSAERTGGSVSTLTIQRTQQEDSAVYLCASSYRRFSGANVLTFGAGSRLTVL.

V and J are TRBV30 and TRBJ1-3; no definite D call. Between the trimmed V and J ends, which lost 6 bases and 0 bases, there was a span of 12 bases. This CDR3 has 14 amino acids. Germline lookup yields CDR1 GTSNPN and CDR2 SVGIG (reference sequence). The CDR3 nucleotides read TGTGCCTGCGAACTGCTCTTCTCTGGAAACACCATATATTTT. Its protein product is CACELLFSGNTIYF.

V usage is TRBV7-9 and J usage is TRBJ1-2, with D unclear. Germline values: CDR1 SEHNR, CDR2 FQNEAQ (reference sequence). V was pared by 5 bases and J by 2 bases, with 12 bases between. CDR3 length equals 14 residues. CDR3 nucleotides: TGTGCCAGCAGCCAAACGGGTGCCAACTATGGCTACACCTTC. Translated: CASSQTGANYGYTF.

V is TRBV5-1 and J is TRBJ1-1, with 7 bases aligning to TRBD1. With V trimmed by 4 bases and J by 1 base, 4 bases remained unmatched. The CDR3 length is 14 residues. Per germline, CDR1 SGHRS and CDR2 YFSETQ. CDR3 sequence: CASSEGQTNTEAFF. CDR3 coding DNA: TGCGCCAGCAGCGAGGGACAGACGAACACTGAAGCTTTCTTT.

This clone has only one observation. The J gene is TRBJ1-5, the V gene TRBV24-1; D gene ambiguous. V shed 5 bases and J shed 0 bases, with 7 bases lying between them. This CDR3 region has 14 residues. Germline V lookup: CDR1 KGHDR, CDR2 SFDVKD. DNA for the CDR3: TGTGCCACCAGTGCCAGTTATAGCAATCAGCCCCAGCATTTT. Translated, it gives CATSASYSNQPQHF.